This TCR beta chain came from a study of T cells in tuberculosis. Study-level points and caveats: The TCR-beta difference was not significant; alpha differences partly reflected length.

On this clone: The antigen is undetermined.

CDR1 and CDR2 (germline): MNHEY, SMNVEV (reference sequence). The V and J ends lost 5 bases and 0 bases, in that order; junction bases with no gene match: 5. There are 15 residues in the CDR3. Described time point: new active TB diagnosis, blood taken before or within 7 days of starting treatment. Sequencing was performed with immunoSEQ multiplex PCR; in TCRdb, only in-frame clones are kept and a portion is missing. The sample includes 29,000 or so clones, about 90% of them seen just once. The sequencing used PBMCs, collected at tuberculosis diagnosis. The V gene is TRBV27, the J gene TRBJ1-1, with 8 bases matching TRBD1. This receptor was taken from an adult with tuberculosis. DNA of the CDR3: TGTGCCAGCAGTGCCCGGGACAGGCTGAACACTGAAGCTTTCTTT. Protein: CASSARDRLNTEAFF.